These 17 T cell receptor beta chains share one sample of origin, sequenced in a study of blood T cell repertoires in COVID-19. Sequenced by immunoSEQ multiplex PCR; TCRdb stores in-frame clones only, minus some. The top ten clones hold less than 8% of a sample with some 190,000 clones, about 85% of them seen once. The sample consisted of peripheral blood. The receptors here all came from an elderly man with COVID-19, enrolled during active disease.

CDR3 nucleotides: TGTGCCAGCAGTTCGACAGGGGGCCGAGAGACCCAGTACTTC. Translating it yields CASSSTGGRETQYF. This sequence joins TRBV11-3 and TRBJ2-5, with TRBD1 matching over 10 bases. The V gene end was trimmed by 6 bases and the J gene end by 4 bases; junction bases not matched to a gene: 5. CDR1 and CDR2 from the germline V gene are SGHNT and YENEEA. The CDR3 sequence is 14 residues long.

This clone came up a few times. The CDR3 region has the DNA TGTGCCAGCGTTTTGGGACAGGGGGGTTATGGCTACACCTTC. Protein product: CASVLGQGGYGYTF. The gene calls are TRBV10-3 and TRBJ1-2, with 11 bases matching TRBD1. The length of the CDR3 is 14 residues. Germline trimming cut 10 bases from V and 5 bases from J; bases unmatched to any gene: 9. CDR1 ENHRY and CDR2 SYGVKD come from the germline V gene.

This clone has a single count. The chain uses TRBV5-5 and TRBJ1-1; D is unclear. The length of the CDR3 is 15 residues. CDR1 is SGHKS and CDR2 is YYEKEE in the germline V gene (reference sequence). With 7 bases removed from V and 4 bases from J, the gap between germline ends came to 20 bases. The CDR3 bases are TGTGCCAGCGGGGAACAAATCCGGGATGGCACTGAAGCTTTCTTT. Protein sequence: CASGEQIRDGTEAFF.

The chain recombines TRBV4-3 with TRBJ2-7; TRBD2 is a possible D gene (5 bases). Between the trimmed V and J ends, which lost 4 bases and 0 bases, there was a span of 10 bases. CDR3 length equals 14 residues. Germline CDR1 is LGHNA and CDR2 is YSLEER. The CDR3 here is CASSPGVSSYEQYF. As DNA, the CDR3 is TGCGCCAGCAGCCCCGGGGTGAGCTCCTACGAGCAGTACTTC.

About this clone itself: The same CDR3 also results from other DNA sequences found in this sample. The chain couples TRBV9 to TRBJ2-1, with a weak D call TRBD2 (5 bases). The CDR3 is 15 residues long. Trimming left V 4 bases short and J 4 bases short, with 15 bases between. Germline CDR1 is SGDLS and CDR2 is YYNGEE. CDR3 DNA: TGTGCCAGCAGCCTAAGTGGCGGGTCGTACAATGAGCAGTTCTTC. Amino acid sequence: CASSLSGGSYNEQFF.

The chain uses TRBV16 and TRBJ2-1; TRBD2 matches at 8 bases. The germline V gene encodes CDR1 KGHSY and CDR2 FQNENV. The CDR3 length is 16 residues. V was pared by 0 bases and J by 6 bases, with 7 bases of the junction left unmatched. The CDR3 sequence: CASSQSGGGRSNEQFF. CDR3 bases: TGTGCCAGCAGCCAATCGGGCGGGGGGAGGAGCAATGAGCAGTTCTTC. Looking up the rest from reference TRBV16 and TRBJ2-1 gives the full variable domain: GEEVAQTPKHLVRGEGQKAKLYCAPIKGHSYVFWYQQVLKNEFKFLISFQNENVFDETGMPKERFSAKCLPNSPCSLEIQATKLEDSAVYFCASSQSGGGRSNEQFFGPGTRLTVL.

The chain combines TRBV9 with TRBJ2-1, with TRBD2 matching 13 bases. The germline V gene has CDR1 SGDLS and CDR2 YYNGEE. Trimming cost V 3 bases and J 0 bases; bases outside gene matches: 3. CDR3 length: 17 amino acids. This chain's CDR3 is CASSATSGGSSYNEQFF. For the CDR3, the DNA is TGTGCCAGCAGCGCGACTAGCGGGGGGAGCTCCTACAATGAGCAGTTCTTC.

The chain combines TRBV9 with TRBJ1-1, with 7 nucleotides matching TRBD1. The CDR3 has 14 residues. With 0 bases clipped from V and 5 bases from J, the junction kept 4 bases outside the gene matches. Germline lookup yields CDR1 SGDLS and CDR2 YYNGEE. This chain's CDR3 is CASSVASRGTEAFF. Here the CDR3 DNA reads TGTGCCAGCAGCGTAGCATCCAGGGGGACTGAAGCTTTCTTT.

The chain is built from TRBV5-4 and TRBJ2-7, with 10 bases aligning to TRBD1. The CDR3 runs 14 residues. Looked up from germline, CDR1 is SGHNT and CDR2 is YYREEE (reference sequence). Trimming at V came to 2 bases and at J to 3 bases, leaving 2 bases not matched to a gene. The CDR3 here is CASSLRDRGYEQYF. DNA of the CDR3: TGTGCCAGCAGCTTAAGGGACAGGGGCTACGAGCAGTACTTC.

The gene calls are TRBV10-2 and TRBJ1-6, with TRBD1 matching over 9 bases. Germline lookup yields CDR1 WSHSY and CDR2 SAAADI. The V segment lost 7 bases and the J segment 7 bases; nucleotides outside the gene matches: 8. The CDR3 contains 15 residues. CDR3 bases: TGCGCCAGCACCGTATCCGGGACAGGGAATTCACCCCTCCACTTT. This codes for CASTVSGTGNSPLHF.

The V call is TRBV5-1, the J call TRBJ2-3; D possibly corresponds to TRBD1 (5 bases). The CDR3 is 14 amino acids. Trimming pared 6 bases from V and 0 bases from J, leaving 11 bases between. Germline values: CDR1 SGHRS, CDR2 YFSETQ. This CDR3 reads CASTQGLSTDTQYF. As DNA, the CDR3 is TGCGCCAGCACCCAGGGCCTTAGCACAGATACGCAGTATTTT.

The chain links TRBV29-1 to TRBJ2-3, with D unclear. The V gene's germline CDR1 is SQVTM and CDR2 ANQGSEA. The CDR3 runs 16 residues. Trimming stripped 2 bases from V and 3 bases from J, with 18 bases between. Here the CDR3 reads CSVEIAAEEPTDTQYF. The CDR3, as DNA: TGCAGCGTTGAAATCGCAGCAGAGGAACCAACAGATACGCAGTATTTT.

The J gene is TRBJ2-3, the V gene TRBV9; 9 nucleotides line up with TRBD2. The CDR3 has 15 amino acids. The V gene end was trimmed by 4 bases and the J gene end by 2 bases; junction bases not matched to a gene: 5. Germline V CDR1 and CDR2: SGDLS, YYNGEE. CDR3 coding DNA: TGTGCCAGCAGCTCTCTAGCGGGAAACACAGATACGCAGTATTTT. Its protein product is CASSSLAGNTDTQYF. The variable domain in full, with the rest retrieved from reference TRBV9 and TRBJ2-3, is DSGVTQTPKHLITATGQRVTLRCSPRSGDLSVYWYQQSLDQGLQFLIQYYNGEERAKGNILERFSAQQFPDLHSELNLSSLELGDSALYFCASSSLAGNTDTQYFGPGTRLTVL.

This clone has just a few counts. The rearrangement uses TRBV4-1 and TRBJ1-2; D unresolved. The ends were cut back, 5 bases at V and 8 bases at J, with 15 bases in the middle. The CDR3 spans 13 residues. Germline V lookup: CDR1 MGHRA, CDR2 YSYEKL. CDR3 sequence (DNA): TGCGCCAGCAGCACTAGTACCGGGGAGGGCTACACCTTC. As protein: CASSTSTGEGYTF.

The rearrangement links TRBV5-1 to TRBJ2-1; tentatively, D is TRBD1 (6 bases). Germline V gives CDR1 SGHRS, CDR2 YFSETQ. The length of the CDR3 is 14 residues. V gave up 4 bases and J gave up 5 bases, with 13 bases separating them. CDR3 in amino acids: CASSQSGTHNEQFF. DNA of the CDR3: TGCGCCAGCAGCCAGTCAGGGACACACAATGAGCAGTTCTTC.

This sequence joins TRBV6-5 and TRBJ2-7; tentatively, D is TRBD2 (6 bases). Per the germline V gene, CDR1 is MNHEY and CDR2 is SVGAGI. The CDR3 runs to 13 residues. V was trimmed by 7 bases and J by 1 base, leaving 11 bases between them. As DNA, the CDR3 is TGTGCCAGCAAGTTGCGGGGATCCTACGAGCAGTACTTC. It yields the protein CASKLRGSYEQYF.

V gene TRBV20-1 combines with J gene TRBJ1-1; D might be TRBD1 (5 bases). V was cut by 3 bases and J by 1 base, with 12 bases left in between. Per germline, CDR1 DFQATT and CDR2 SNEGSKA (reference sequence). The CDR3 consists of 14 residues. The CDR3 region is CSASKGLANTEAFF. In nucleotides, the CDR3 is TGCAGTGCTAGTAAGGGACTAGCGAACACTGAAGCTTTCTTT.